The 30 T cell receptor beta chains below come from one sample, sequenced in a study of blood T cell repertoires in COVID-19. TCRdb's table, derived via immunoSEQ multiplex PCR, lists solely in-frame clones and lacks some. The sample has approximately 390,000 clones, nearly 90% seen once. The specimen sequenced was peripheral blood. The receptor set was obtained from a man between 18 and 29 years old with active or convalescent COVID-19.

The chain joins TRBV9 to TRBJ2-3; the match to TRBD2 covers 7 bases. Losses at the gene ends were 4 bases for V and 6 bases for J; bases not matched to a gene: 8. Germline V lookup: CDR1 SGDLS, CDR2 YYNGEE. The CDR3 is made up of 14 amino acids. CDR3 amino acids: CASSQALGGDTQYF. Written as DNA, the CDR3 is TGTGCCAGCAGCCAAGCCCTCGGGGGGGATACGCAGTATTTT.

The chain has TRBV6-6 and TRBJ2-1; 9 bases are shared with TRBD2. Germline CDR1 is MNHNY and CDR2 is SVGAGI (reference sequence). The CDR3 sequence is 15 residues long. After removal of 0 bases from V and 9 bases from J, the junction contained 6 bases not matched to a gene. The CDR3 nucleotides are TGTGCCAGCAGTTACTCTAGCGGGAGATTCTCTGAGCAGTTCTTC. Translated, it gives CASSYSSGRFSEQFF.

A few counts support this clone. J is TRBJ1-6 and V is TRBV28, with D maybe TRBD1 (5 bases). The V gene lost 2 bases and the J gene lost 9 bases, with 14 bases spanning the gap. The CDR3 sequence is 15 residues long. Germline assignment: CDR1 MDHEN and CDR2 SYDVKM. CDR3 amino acids: CASSLDHAGFSPLHF. In DNA, the CDR3 is TGTGCCAGCAGTTTAGATCATGCAGGGTTTTCACCCCTCCACTTT. The variable domain in full, with the rest retrieved from reference TRBV28 and TRBJ1-6, is DVKVTQSSRYLVKRTGEKVFLECVQDMDHENMFWYRQDPGLGLRLIYFSYDVKMKEKGDIPEGYSVSREKKERFSLILESASTNQTSMYLCASSLDHAGFSPLHFGNGTRLTVT.

The table lists this clone with a count of one. The rearrangement links TRBV16 to TRBJ2-1; a weak D match, TRBD1 (6 bases). Per the germline V gene, CDR1 is KGHSY and CDR2 is FQNENV. The CDR3 has 15 amino acids. Trimming cost V 2 bases and J 4 bases, with 12 bases left between them. The CDR3 nucleotides are TGTGCCAGCAGCCAACACAGGGCGTTATACAATGAGCAGTTCTTC. Translating gives CASSQHRALYNEQFF.

The chain couples TRBV20-1 to TRBJ2-5, with D perhaps TRBD1 (5 bases). With 3 bases removed from V and 3 bases from J, the gap between germline ends came to 11 bases. CDR3 length equals 13 residues. Germline V gives CDR1 DFQATT, CDR2 SNEGSKA (reference sequence). The CDR3 DNA is TGCAGTGCTAGTTATGCAGGGAAAGAGACCCAGTACTTC. It specifies CSASYAGKETQYF.

The genes are TRBV28 and TRBJ1-5; D is perhaps TRBD1 (6 bases). The CDR3 has 13 amino acids. Germline CDR1 and CDR2: MDHEN and SYDVKM. V was trimmed by 8 bases and J by 7 bases, leaving 15 bases between them. CDR3 amino acids: CASAAGGQQPQHF. The CDR3 region has the DNA TGTGCCAGCGCCGCCGGGGGGCAACAGCCCCAGCATTTT.

The V gene is TRBV20-1, the J gene TRBJ1-1, with D uncertain. V dropped 5 bases and J dropped 11 bases, with 15 bases sitting between them. Germline V CDR1 and CDR2: DFQATT, SNEGSKA (reference sequence). This CDR3 region has 11 residues. CDR3 in DNA: TGCAGTGCTCCCTGGAGCCTTTACGCTTTCTTT. Its translation is CSAPWSLYAFF.

This clone was picked up one time. The rearrangement links TRBV18 to TRBJ1-1, with D possibly being TRBD1 (6 bases). Germline lookup yields CDR1 KGHSH and CDR2 LQKENI. CDR3 length: 16 residues. V gave up 2 bases and J gave up 1 base, with 14 bases separating them. In DNA form, the CDR3 reads TGTGCCAGCTCACCATTTCTCAGGGGAAGGAACACTGAAGCTTTCTTT. It is translated as CASSPFLRGRNTEAFF.

The chain employs TRBV5-1 and TRBJ2-1; 7 nucleotides agree with TRBD2. This CDR3 contains 14 residues. Germline assignment: CDR1 SGHRS and CDR2 YFSETQ. The V and J ends lost 7 bases and 0 bases, in that order; junction bases with no gene match: 4. The CDR3 bases are TGCGCCAGCCGATCGGGGGGCTCCTACAATGAGCAGTTCTTC. As protein: CASRSGGSYNEQFF. The variable domain in full, completed from reference TRBV5-1 and TRBJ2-1, reads KAGVTQTPRYLIKTRGQQVTLSCSPISGHRSVSWYQQTPGQGLQFLFEYFSETQRNKGNFPGRFSGRQFSNSRSEMNVSTLELGDSALYLCASRSGGSYNEQFFGPGTRLTVL.

DNA for the CDR3: TGTGCCAGTAGCTCTTCGACAGGCAAATACGAGCAGTACTTC. Protein sequence: CASSSSTGKYEQYF. This chain connects TRBV19 to TRBJ2-7; the D gene is possibly TRBD1 (6 bases). With 6 bases removed from V and 4 bases from J, the gap between germline ends came to 16 bases. The V gene's germline CDR1 is LNHDA and CDR2 SQIVND (reference sequence). The CDR3 consists of 14 residues.

The chain joins TRBV11-3 to TRBJ2-3; 7 nucleotides align to TRBD2. The CDR3 has 16 amino acids. The V and J ends lost 6 bases and 0 bases, in that order; junction bases with no gene match: 9. Germline V gene lookup returns CDR1 SGHNT and CDR2 YENEEA. In nucleotides, the CDR3 is TGTGCCAGCAGAAGATGGGGGGGACTGAGCACAGATACGCAGTATTTT. Its protein is CASRRWGGLSTDTQYF.

This chain joins TRBV7-9 and TRBJ1-1; D is unclear. Germline V gene data show CDR1 as SEHNR and CDR2 as FQNEAQ (reference sequence). The CDR3 is 14 amino acids. V was cut by 7 bases and J by 5 bases, with 17 bases left in between. The CDR3 region is CASTNSAPGTEAFF. The CDR3 bases are TGTGCCAGCACCAATTCAGCCCCGGGGACTGAAGCTTTCTTT.

The chain recombines TRBV27 with TRBJ2-1, with a tentative D call TRBD1 (6 bases). V dropped 8 bases and J dropped 4 bases, with 21 bases sitting between them. CDR3 length equals 16 residues. Germline CDR1 reads MNHEY; CDR2 reads SMNVEV (reference sequence). The CDR3 loop reads CASSTPGHREYNEQFF. The DNA of the CDR3 is TGTGCCAGCTCAACCCCGGGACACAGGGAATACAATGAGCAGTTCTTC.

The rearrangement joins TRBV7-2 to TRBJ2-7, with TRBD1 as a possible D gene (6 bases). Germline V gives CDR1 SGHTA, CDR2 FQGNSA. The germline V and J ends were trimmed by 3 bases and 1 base, with 13 bases remaining between them. The CDR3 is made up of 15 amino acids. The CDR3 DNA is TGTGCCAGCAGCTTCAGCGCAGGGGCTTCCTACGAGCAGTACTTC. The encoded protein is CASSFSAGASYEQYF.

The chain recombines TRBV5-8 with TRBJ2-1, with a tentative D call TRBD2 (8 bases). Germline V gives CDR1 SGHTS, CDR2 YDEGEE. CDR3 length: 17 amino acids. The germline V and J ends were trimmed by 3 bases and 3 bases, with 19 bases remaining between them. The CDR3: CASSYWSGGTDYNEQFF. The CDR3 DNA reads TGTGCCAGCAGCTACTGGTCGGGAGGGACAGACTACAATGAGCAGTTCTTC.

This chain uses TRBV14 with TRBJ2-5; the D is unclear. V lost 4 bases and J lost 1, with 7 bases in between. This CDR3 contains 13 residues. CDR1 and CDR2 from the germline V gene are SGHDN and FVKESK. This chain's CDR3 is CASSRASQETQYF. CDR3 sequence (DNA): TGTGCCAGCAGCCGGGCTTCCCAAGAGACCCAGTACTTC.

The genes are TRBV6-2 or TRBV6-3 and TRBJ1-1, with TRBD1 as a possible D gene (6 bases). V lost 3 bases and J 4 bases, leaving 18 bases between the germline ends. The CDR3 is 16 residues long. CDR1 and CDR2 from the germline V gene are MNHEY and SVGEGT. In DNA form, the CDR3 reads TGTGCCAGCAGTTATGACGCAGGGGCGATCAGCACTGAAGCTTTCTTT. Translating gives CASSYDAGAISTEAFF.

The chain uses TRBV11-1 and TRBJ2-1, with 9 nucleotides matching TRBD2. There are 16 residues in the CDR3. Unmatched junction bases numbered 15, after V lost 7 bases and J lost 8 bases. Germline V lookup: CDR1 SGHAT, CDR2 FQDESV (reference sequence). The CDR3 coding sequence is TGTGCCAGCACCTCCTCCCCGGGACTAGCAGTCGATGAGCAGTTCTTC. It yields the protein CASTSSPGLAVDEQFF. The entire variable domain, with the rest obtained from reference TRBV11-1 and TRBJ2-1, is as follows: EAEVAQSPRYKITEKSQAVAFWCDPISGHATLYWYRQILGQGPELLVQFQDESVVDDSQLPKDRFSAERLKGVDSTLKIQPAELGDSAMYLCASTSSPGLAVDEQFFGPGTRLTVL.

This sequence joins TRBV7-3 and TRBJ2-1, with 7 bases aligning to TRBD2. The CDR3 length is 16 residues. Trimming took 6 bases from V and 0 from J; bases not matched to a gene: 8. Germline V CDR1 and CDR2: SGHTA, FQGTGA. This CDR3 reads CASSSTSLSSYNEQFF. CDR3 DNA sequence: TGTGCCAGCAGTTCGACTAGCCTCAGCTCCTACAATGAGCAGTTCTTC.

The V call is TRBV4-3, the J call TRBJ2-4; 11 bases agree with TRBD1. This CDR3 comprises 15 residues. The V segment lost 1 base and the J segment 7 bases; nucleotides outside the gene matches: 3. The germline gives CDR1 LGHNA, CDR2 YSLEER. CDR3 in amino acids: CASSQVGTGGNIQYF. DNA for the CDR3: TGCGCCAGCAGCCAAGTCGGGACAGGGGGGAACATTCAGTACTTC.

This chain links TRBV12-3 or TRBV12-4 with TRBJ1-1, with D maybe TRBD1 (5 bases). V gave up 6 bases and J gave up 1 base, with 9 bases separating them. The CDR3 contains 13 residues. The CDR3: CASSSTGNTEAFF. The CDR3 DNA reads TGTGCCAGCAGCTCAACAGGGAACACTGAAGCTTTCTTT.

V is TRBV7-9 and J is TRBJ2-1; D might be TRBD2 (6 bases). The germline gives CDR1 SEHNR, CDR2 FQNEAQ (reference sequence). V was clipped by 5 bases and J by 9 bases, with 20 bases between them. This CDR3 spans 15 amino acids. The CDR3 sequence is CASSLIAEPASEQFF. DNA for the CDR3: TGTGCCAGCAGCCTCATAGCGGAGCCGGCGAGTGAGCAGTTCTTC.

The rearrangement links TRBV6-2 or TRBV6-3 to TRBJ2-1; TRBD2 aligns across 10 bases. The length of the CDR3 is 17 residues. Germline CDR1 is MNHEY and CDR2 is SVGEGT. J lost 7 bases, V lost 0 bases, and 9 bases had no gene match. The CDR3 sequence: CASSYSSASGSRNEQFF. The CDR3 region has the DNA TGTGCCAGCAGTTACTCGAGTGCTAGCGGGAGTAGGAATGAGCAGTTCTTC.

This clone was seen only once. The rearrangement uses TRBV7-2 and TRBJ1-5, with 9 nucleotides matching TRBD1. The CDR3 sequence is 15 residues long. J lost 6 bases, V lost 4 bases, and 7 bases had no gene match. CDR1 and CDR2 from the germline V gene are SGHTA and FQGNSA. The CDR3 DNA follows: TGTGCCAGCAGCTCGGGACAGGGAGCGGCTCAGCCCCAGCATTTT. It specifies CASSSGQGAAQPQHF.

The V gene is TRBV7-3, the J gene TRBJ2-3; 7 nucleotides line up with TRBD1. V shed 3 bases, J shed 3 bases, and the junction held 9 bases outside the gene matches. Germline assignment: CDR1 SGHTA and CDR2 FQGTGA. The CDR3 totals 16 residues. In nucleotides, the CDR3 is TGTGCCAGCAGCTTGGGGCGGGCAGGGGGAACAGATACGCAGTATTTT. As protein: CASSLGRAGGTDTQYF.

The V and J genes are TRBV18 and TRBJ1-1; 10 bases are a match to TRBD1. The CDR3 length is 15 residues. Losses at the gene ends were 4 bases for V and 1 base for J; bases not matched to a gene: 3. Germline CDR1 KGHSH, CDR2 LQKENI. CDR3 bases: TGTGCCAGCTCACAGGGACAGGGGTCGAACACTGAAGCTTTCTTT. The encoded protein is CASSQGQGSNTEAFF.

This chain connects TRBV15 to TRBJ2-1; D is ambiguous. V lost 7 bases to trimming and J lost 3 bases, with 10 bases between them. CDR1 and CDR2 (germline): LNHNV, YYDKDF (reference sequence). The CDR3 consists of 13 residues. The DNA for the CDR3 is TGTGCCACCACGAGCAGACTCTACAATGAGCAGTTCTTC. Its protein is CATTSRLYNEQFF.

This rearrangement joins TRBV30 to TRBJ2-5; TRBD2 agrees at 14 bases. This CDR3 spans 15 amino acids. V shed 7 bases and J 5 bases; nucleotides not matched to a gene: 9. Germline V gene lookup returns CDR1 GTSNPN and CDR2 SVGIG (reference sequence). The CDR3 nucleotides read TGTGCCTCCAGGACTAGCGGGAGGTACCTGGAGACCCAGTACTTC. This encodes CASRTSGRYLETQYF.

This rearrangement joins TRBV11-3 to TRBJ2-5; 8 bases line up with TRBD2. This CDR3 is 15 amino acids long. The V gene's germline CDR1 is SGHNT and CDR2 YENEEA. The ends lost 1 base at V and 3 bases at J; junction bases unmatched: 4. The CDR3 is CASSLGAGAKETQYF. The CDR3 DNA reads TGTGCCAGCAGCTTAGGAGCGGGAGCGAAAGAGACCCAGTACTTC.

The chain carries TRBV18 and TRBJ1-1; 7 bases line up with TRBD1. V shed 3 bases, J shed 1 base, and the junction held 2 bases outside the gene matches. This CDR3 spans 14 amino acids. Germline assignment: CDR1 KGHSH and CDR2 LQKENI. CDR3 DNA sequence: TGTGCCAGCTCACCTACAGGGGAGAACACTGAAGCTTTCTTT. Translating it yields CASSPTGENTEAFF.